The 25 T cell receptor beta chains reported below all come from one sample, sequenced in a study of blood T cell repertoires in COVID-19. Sequencing was performed with immunoSEQ multiplex PCR; in TCRdb, only in-frame clones are kept and a portion is missing. Among 250,000 or so clones listed, less than 95% were seen once. The sequenced sample was PBMCs or T cells enriched from blood (not recorded which). Receptors originate from a man aged 35-49 years who had been exposed to COVID-19.

Regarding this clone: The sample carries other DNA sequences with the same CDR3. The gene calls are TRBV9 and TRBJ2-3, with D possibly matching TRBD1 (6 bases). Trimming pared 2 bases from V and 0 bases from J, leaving 7 bases between. Germline V gene lookup returns CDR1 SGDLS and CDR2 YYNGEE. CDR3 length: 14 residues. CDR3 DNA sequence: TGTGCCAGCAGCGTCGACAGGAGCACAGATACGCAGTATTTT. This translates into CASSVDRSTDTQYF. Together with reference TRBV9 and TRBJ2-3, the CDR3 gives the full variable domain: DSGVTQTPKHLITATGQRVTLRCSPRSGDLSVYWYQQSLDQGLQFLIQYYNGEERAKGNILERFSAQQFPDLHSELNLSSLELGDSALYFCASSVDRSTDTQYFGPGTRLTVL.

The rearrangement uses TRBV11-2 and TRBJ2-3; D might be TRBD2 (6 bases). V dropped 0 bases and J dropped 0 bases, with 19 bases sitting between them. The CDR3 is 19 residues long. The germline gives CDR1 SGHAT, CDR2 FQNNGV. The CDR3 sequence is CASSLDQLLTGTSTDTQYF. CDR3 in DNA: TGTGCCAGCAGCTTAGATCAACTCCTTACCGGGACTAGCACAGATACGCAGTATTTT. Looking up the rest from reference TRBV11-2 and TRBJ2-3 gives the full variable domain: EAGVAQSPRYKIIEKRQSVAFWCNPISGHATLYWYQQILGQGPKLLIQFQNNGVVDDSQLPKDRFSAERLKGVDSTLKIQPAKLEDSAVYLCASSLDQLLTGTSTDTQYFGPGTRLTVL.

The chain recombines TRBV28 with TRBJ1-5, with 9 bases that match TRBD1. CDR1 and CDR2 (germline): MDHEN, SYDVKM. V lost 3 bases to trimming and J lost 6 bases; unmatched junction nucleotides: 6. This CDR3 comprises 15 residues. Here the CDR3 reads CASSFRDRDVQPQHF. The CDR3 DNA reads as TGTGCCAGCAGTTTCCGGGACAGGGATGTTCAGCCCCAGCATTTT.

This chain links TRBV9 with TRBJ1-5; D remains ambiguous. The CDR3 has 14 residues. Per the germline V gene, CDR1 is SGDLS and CDR2 is YYNGEE. The ends were cut back, 0 bases at V and 2 bases at J, with 6 bases in the middle. The CDR3 is CASSVDQGNQPQHF. CDR3 coding DNA: TGTGCCAGCAGCGTAGACCAGGGCAATCAGCCCCAGCATTTT. The variable domain in full, with the rest retrieved from reference TRBV9 and TRBJ1-5, is DSGVTQTPKHLITATGQRVTLRCSPRSGDLSVYWYQQSLDQGLQFLIQYYNGEERAKGNILERFSAQQFPDLHSELNLSSLELGDSALYFCASSVDQGNQPQHFGDGTRLSIL.

The V and J genes are TRBV30 and TRBJ1-5, with D unclear. The CDR3 extends over 15 amino acids. Germline CDR1 GTSNPN, CDR2 SVGIG (reference sequence). V shed 0 bases and J shed 0 bases, with 9 bases lying between them. For the CDR3, the DNA is TGTGCCTGGAGTGTTTTTGGCGGTAGCAATCAGCCCCAGCATTTT. Protein: CAWSVFGGSNQPQHF.

This chain links TRBV6-5 with TRBJ1-5, with a tentative D call TRBD1 (5 bases). The CDR3 is 15 amino acids. V was shortened by 4 bases and J by 3 bases, with 13 bases between the two germline ends. Germline V gene sequence: CDR1 MNHEY, CDR2 SVGAGI. The CDR3 here is CASSSQGQINQPQHF. As DNA, the CDR3 is TGTGCCAGCAGTTCTCAGGGTCAAATCAATCAGCCCCAGCATTTT.

This chain uses TRBV6-2 or TRBV6-3 with TRBJ2-2, with D maybe TRBD1 (6 bases). This CDR3 has 15 residues. Trimming removed 6 bases at V and 1 base at J, with 12 bases between. Germline CDR1 reads MNHEY; CDR2 reads SVGEGT. The CDR3 DNA is TGTGCCAGCAGCCGACAGGTCGTGAACACCGGGGAGCTGTTTTTT. It yields the protein CASSRQVVNTGELFF.

This clone was counted once. The V call is TRBV6-1, the J call TRBJ1-1; no clear D. Germline V gene sequence: CDR1 MNHNS, CDR2 SASEGT. This CDR3 comprises 14 residues. Trimming stripped 2 bases from V and 7 bases from J, with 14 bases between. This CDR3 reads CASSEFLTESEAFF. The CDR3, as DNA: TGTGCCAGCAGTGAATTTTTAACAGAGAGTGAAGCTTTCTTT.

This clone was seen more than once but under ten times. The chain has TRBV6-2 or TRBV6-3 and TRBJ2-4; D possibly corresponds to TRBD2 (5 bases). Germline lookup yields CDR1 MNHEY and CDR2 SVGEGT. V lost 6 bases to trimming and J lost 0 bases, with 18 bases between them. The CDR3 extends over 17 amino acids. This CDR3 is CASSPQAAGSAKNIQYF. CDR3 DNA: TGTGCCAGCAGCCCGCAAGCGGCGGGTTCAGCCAAAAACATTCAGTACTTC.

J is TRBJ1-1 and V is TRBV19, with D possibly being TRBD1 (5 bases). This CDR3 contains 15 residues. Trimming left V 7 bases short and J 5 bases short, with 20 bases between. Per germline, CDR1 LNHDA and CDR2 SQIVND (reference sequence). CDR3: CASKTIRRGKTEAFF. The DNA for the CDR3 is TGTGCCAGTAAAACAATTAGAAGGGGTAAAACTGAAGCTTTCTTT.

This chain joins TRBV27 and TRBJ2-1; no definite D call. Trimming removed 3 bases at V and 0 bases at J, with 6 bases between. The CDR3 runs to 14 residues. The germline V gene encodes CDR1 MNHEY and CDR2 SMNVEV (reference sequence). The CDR3 DNA reads TGTGCCAGCAGTTTGGTGAGCTCCTACAATGAGCAGTTCTTC. Its protein is CASSLVSSYNEQFF.

The chain carries TRBV5-5 and TRBJ2-5; weak D call: TRBD2 (5 bases). From germline, CDR1 is SGHKS and CDR2 YYEKEE (reference sequence). Trimming shortened V by 4 bases and J by 5 bases, and 15 bases separated the two germline ends. The length of the CDR3 is 14 residues. The DNA for the CDR3 is TGTGCCAGCAGCACCCGGACCGGCGGGGAGACCCAGTACTTC. It codes for CASSTRTGGETQYF.

This chain uses TRBV7-9 with TRBJ2-1, with D maybe TRBD2 (6 bases). The V end lost 8 bases, the J end lost 7 bases, and 18 bases lay between the germline ends. Germline CDR1 and CDR2: SEHNR and FQNEAQ (reference sequence). The CDR3 is 14 residues long. As DNA, the CDR3 is TGTGCCAGCCGAGGAGGGAGAACTCCTAATGAGCAGTTCTTC. Amino acids: CASRGGRTPNEQFF. The complete variable domain, with remaining parts taken from reference TRBV7-9 and TRBJ2-1, reads DTGVSQNPRHKITKRGQNVTFRCDPISEHNRLYWYRQTLGQGPEFLTYFQNEAQLEKSRLLSDRFSAERPKGSFSTLEIQRTEQGDSAMYLCASRGGRTPNEQFFGPGTRLTVL.

The chain employs TRBV30 and TRBJ2-1, with TRBD2 matching over 8 bases. The germline V gene encodes CDR1 GTSNPN and CDR2 SVGIG (reference sequence). The CDR3 loop spans 12 amino acids. In nucleotides, the CDR3 is TGTGCTGAAGGGAGCGGGAGTAGTGAGCAGTTCTTC. Translation: CAEGSGSSEQFF.

DNA of the CDR3: TGTGCCACCAGCAGAGCTGAGACTAGCGGGAGGGCCGGGGAGCTGTTTTTT. Protein: CATSRAETSGRAGELFF. The genes are TRBV15 and TRBJ2-2; 14 bases map to TRBD2. Germline CDR1 is LNHNV and CDR2 is YYDKDF (reference sequence). Germline trimming cut 1 base from V and 6 bases from J; bases unmatched to any gene: 4. The CDR3 is 17 residues long.

This chain connects TRBV3-1 (or the pseudogene TRBV3-2) to TRBJ2-1, with 10 bases lining up with TRBD2. The V and J ends lost 1 base and 10 bases, in that order; junction bases with no gene match: 13. This CDR3 has 17 residues. The germline gives CDR1 LGHDT, CDR2 YNNKEL (reference sequence). Here the CDR3 DNA reads TGTGCCAGCAGCCAAGTCTGGGCTAGCGGGAGCACTAGGGAGCAGTTCTTC. It translates to CASSQVWASGSTREQFF.

The V and J genes are TRBV28 and TRBJ2-2; 8 bases fit TRBD2. The CDR3 is 15 residues long. The V segment lost 5 bases and the J segment 5 bases; nucleotides outside the gene matches: 7. Germline V gives CDR1 MDHEN, CDR2 SYDVKM. CDR3 region: CASSLGLAATGELFF. In DNA form, the CDR3 reads TGTGCCAGCAGTCTCGGACTAGCAGCTACCGGGGAGCTGTTTTTT.

In DNA, the CDR3 is TGTGCCAGCAGCCTACCTGGACTAGCGGCCACAGATACGCAGTATTTT. Encoded protein: CASSLPGLAATDTQYF. This chain connects TRBV7-2 to TRBJ2-3, with TRBD2 matching 10 bases. Trimming took 5 bases from V and 2 from J; bases not matched to a gene: 7. Germline assignment: CDR1 SGHTA and CDR2 FQGNSA. This CDR3 has 16 amino acids.

This clone has a single count. This chain uses TRBV12-5 with TRBJ2-3; possibly TRBD2 for D (5 bases). The CDR3 contains 15 residues. Between the trimmed V and J ends, which lost 6 bases and 0 bases, there was a span of 13 bases. CDR1 and CDR2 from the germline V gene are LGHNT and FRNRAP. The CDR3 is CASGPGELSTDTQYF. The CDR3 DNA follows: TGTGCTAGTGGCCCTGGGGAGTTAAGCACAGATACGCAGTATTTT.

The chain has TRBV14 and TRBJ1-1; 9 nucleotides align to TRBD1. CDR3 size: 15 residues. Germline V gene data show CDR1 as SGHDN and CDR2 as FVKESK. V shed 0 bases, J shed 10 bases, and the junction held 9 bases outside the gene matches. CDR3 sequence: CASSQDSTGTGLAFF. CDR3 sequence (DNA): TGTGCCAGCAGCCAAGATTCCACCGGGACAGGGCTAGCTTTCTTT.

This clone was found once. The rearrangement uses TRBV30 and TRBJ1-2, with TRBD1 as a possible D gene (5 bases). The CDR3 spans 11 residues. Trimming pared 2 bases from V and 8 bases from J, leaving 9 bases between. The germline CDR1 and CDR2 sequences are GTSNPN and SVGIG (reference sequence). The CDR3 nucleotides read TGTGCCTGGAGTTGGGGGGAAGGCTACACCTTC. Translating it yields CAWSWGEGYTF.

The rearrangement joins TRBV5-4 to TRBJ2-7; the D is unclear. The V end was cut by 0 bases, the J end by 6 bases, with 7 bases between. Germline V lookup: CDR1 SGHNT, CDR2 YYREEE (reference sequence). This CDR3 is 12 amino acids long. The CDR3 protein is CASSLVLSEQYF. For the CDR3, the DNA is TGTGCCAGCAGCTTGGTTTTATCCGAGCAGTACTTC.

The chain employs TRBV28 and TRBJ2-2, with D perhaps TRBD1 (6 bases). The CDR3 sequence is 15 residues long. Between the trimmed V and J ends, which lost 5 bases and 7 bases, there was a span of 17 bases. The germline V gene has CDR1 MDHEN and CDR2 SYDVKM. CDR3 in amino acids: CASSPPRGAIGELFF. The CDR3 DNA is TGTGCCAGCAGTCCACCCAGGGGCGCGATCGGGGAGCTGTTTTTT.

The V and J genes are TRBV3-1 (or the pseudogene TRBV3-2) and TRBJ1-1; weak D call: TRBD1 (5 bases). The CDR3 consists of 13 residues. CDR1 LGHDT and CDR2 YNNKEL come from the germline V gene (reference sequence). V lost 10 bases and J 1 base, leaving 13 bases between the germline ends. The CDR3 loop is CATARGENTEAFF. The CDR3 DNA reads as TGTGCCACCGCCCGGGGGGAGAACACTGAAGCTTTCTTT.

The rearrangement joins TRBV19 to TRBJ1-2, with D tentatively TRBD1 (5 bases). Germline V gene sequence: CDR1 LNHDA, CDR2 SQIVND (reference sequence). The V end was cut by 2 bases, the J end by 5 bases, with 12 bases between. The CDR3 sequence is 14 residues long. This CDR3 is CASSIQAGLYGYTF. The CDR3 DNA reads as TGTGCCAGTAGTATACAGGCGGGGCTGTATGGCTACACCTTC.